Listed below are T cell receptor beta chains from one sample, sequenced in a study of blood T cell repertoires in COVID-19. Profiling relied on immunoSEQ multiplex PCR, and the TCRdb table lists in-frame clones only, not all of them. The table records about 140,000 clones, about three quarters of them present only once. The sample comprised peripheral blood. These receptors all stem from a man older than 75 with acute or convalescent COVID-19. CDR3s include the opening cysteine and the closing phenylalanine or tryptophan. A D gene is named only where the DNA matches it firmly. Rows may omit the clone size; those that give it use once, few, many or a size class.

V gene: TRBV7-3
clone size: .
D gene: TRBD2
J gene: TRBJ2-5
CDR3 protein: CASSSGLPQETQYF
CDR3 DNA: TGTGCCAGCAGCTCGGGACTACCCCAAGAGACCCAGTACTTC

V gene: TRBV7-2
clone size: .
D gene: .
J gene: TRBJ1-5
CDR3 protein: CASSGPTGDSFVGNQPQHF
CDR3 DNA: TGTGCCAGCAGCGGCCCTACCGGAGACAGCTTTGTCGGCAATCAGCCCCAGCATTTT

V gene: TRBV4-1
clone size: .
D gene: .
J gene: TRBJ1-1
CDR3 protein: CASSQEAGSHTEAFF
CDR3 DNA: TGCGCCAGCAGCCAAGAGGCAGGGTCTCACACTGAAGCTTTCTTT

V gene: TRBV5-4
clone size: .
D gene: TRBD1
J gene: TRBJ1-2
CDR3 protein: CASSRDRGTVGYGYTF
CDR3 DNA: TGTGCCAGCAGTCGGGACAGGGGGACGGTCGGCTATGGCTACACCTTC

V gene: TRBV30
clone size: .
D gene: .
J gene: TRBJ1-1
CDR3 protein: CAWQDGEHTEAFF
CDR3 DNA: TGTGCCTGGCAGGACGGGGAGCACACTGAAGCTTTCTTT

V gene: TRBV7-7
clone size: .
D gene: .
J gene: TRBJ2-5
CDR3 protein: CASSLEGQPGETQYF
CDR3 DNA: TGTGCCAGCAGCTTAGAAGGACAGCCAGGAGAGACCCAGTACTTC

V gene: TRBV3-1/TRBV3-2
clone size: once
D gene: .
J gene: TRBJ2-5
CDR3 protein: CASSPRGEQETQYF
CDR3 DNA: TGTGCCAGCAGCCCCAGGGGGGAGCAAGAGACCCAGTACTTC

V gene: TRBV4-1
clone size: .
D gene: TRBD1
J gene: TRBJ2-7
CDR3 protein: CASSQGRGQGLIYEQYF
CDR3 DNA: TGCGCCAGCAGCCAAGGTCGTGGACAGGGGCTGATCTACGAGCAGTACTTC

V gene: TRBV2
clone size: .
D gene: .
J gene: TRBJ1-1
CDR3 protein: CASSYLRETMNTEAFF
CDR3 DNA: TGTGCCAGCAGTTATTTAAGAGAGACTATGAACACTGAAGCTTTCTTT

V gene: TRBV27
clone size: .
D gene: TRBD1
J gene: TRBJ1-6
CDR3 protein: CASRSGPDRGNSPLHF
CDR3 DNA: TGTGCCAGCAGATCCGGCCCCGACAGGGGAAATTCACCCCTCCACTTT

V gene: TRBV7-9
clone size: .
D gene: .
J gene: TRBJ1-6
CDR3 protein: CASSLATDNSPLHF
CDR3 DNA: TGTGCCAGCAGCTTAGCTACAGATAATTCACCCCTCCACTTT

V gene: TRBV6-5
clone size: .
D gene: TRBD2
J gene: TRBJ2-3
CDR3 protein: CASSQTAGGTDTQYF
CDR3 DNA: TGTGCCAGCAGCCAAACTGCGGGGGGTACAGATACGCAGTATTTT

V gene: TRBV3-1/TRBV3-2
clone size: .
D gene: .
J gene: TRBJ2-3
CDR3 protein: CASSQDLSTDTQYF
CDR3 DNA: TGTGCCAGCAGCCAAGATTTAAGCACAGATACGCAGTATTTT

V gene: TRBV2
clone size: .
D gene: TRBD2
J gene: TRBJ2-7
CDR3 protein: CASSGLAGGEQYF
CDR3 DNA: TGTGCCAGCAGTGGACTAGCGGGGGGCGAGCAGTACTTC

V gene: TRBV3-1/TRBV3-2
clone size: .
D gene: .
J gene: TRBJ1-1
CDR3 protein: CASSQITGSTEAFF
CDR3 DNA: TGTGCCAGCAGCCAGATTACAGGGAGCACTGAAGCTTTCTTT

V gene: TRBV10-2
clone size: .
D gene: TRBD1
J gene: TRBJ1-1
CDR3 protein: CASSEYWTGGFAEAFF
CDR3 DNA: TGCGCCAGCAGTGAGTATTGGACAGGGGGCTTCGCTGAAGCTTTCTTT

V gene: TRBV6-2/TRBV6-3
clone size: .
D gene: TRBD1
J gene: TRBJ1-2
CDR3 protein: CASSPTRTGSYGYTF
CDR3 DNA: TGTGCCAGCAGTCCCACTCGGACAGGGTCCTATGGCTACACCTTC

V gene: TRBV2
clone size: few
D gene: .
J gene: TRBJ1-3
CDR3 protein: CASSGESGNTIYF
CDR3 DNA: TGTGCCAGTTCAGGGGAAAGTGGAAACACCATATATTTT

V gene: TRBV10-3
clone size: .
D gene: .
J gene: TRBJ2-1
CDR3 protein: CAISESRQTNEQFF
CDR3 DNA: TGTGCCATCAGTGAGTCGAGACAGACCAATGAGCAGTTCTTC

V gene: TRBV28
clone size: .
D gene: .
J gene: TRBJ1-1
CDR3 protein: CASRRGMTEAFF
CDR3 DNA: TGTGCCAGCAGAAGGGGGATGACTGAAGCTTTCTTT

V gene: TRBV3-1/TRBV3-2
clone size: .
D gene: .
J gene: TRBJ1-1
CDR3 protein: CASSQATGKGAEAFF
CDR3 DNA: TGTGCCAGCAGCCAGGCTACCGGGAAGGGGGCTGAAGCTTTCTTT

V gene: TRBV11-2
clone size: .
D gene: TRBD2
J gene: TRBJ2-3
CDR3 protein: CASSVRGGATDTQYF
CDR3 DNA: TGTGCCAGCAGCGTCCGGGGGGGGGCCACAGATACGCAGTATTTT